This entry lists 23 T cell receptor beta chains sequenced from one sample in a study of Ad26.COV2.S vaccination and SARS-CoV-2 variants (dated by TCRdb to 2020 to 2023). The library was produced with the immunoSEQ multiplex PCR assay. Imported from immuneACCESS, the table was reduced by TCRdb to in-frame sequences with V and J called. These copies leave out some clones; in studies compared against another copy, an unresolved V gene accounts for under half, and the cause of the remainder is not known. This sample gives nearly 400,000 clones in total; 89% of them show up just once. In total, the top ten clones hold 1.5% to 2% of the sample. Taken with the paper, the label for treatment or condition translates to: some 20 received Ad26.COV2.S at low or high dose, single or two shots; several received placebo; per-sample allocation not given. Repertoires of vaccine and placebo recipients were sequenced from samples taken on day 63 after the first injection.

Source: peripheral blood, taken in a trial of Ad26.COV2.S vaccine versus placebo. These receptors were collected from a person aged 18 to 59 who received the Ad26.COV2.S COVID-19 vaccine or a placebo.

V is TRBV7-2 and J is TRBJ2-1, with 16 bases lining up with TRBD2. V lost 6 bases and J lost 5; bases outside the gene matches: 4. Per the germline V gene, CDR1 is SGHTA and CDR2 is FQGNSA. CDR3 length equals 16 residues. The DNA of the CDR3 is TGTGCCAGCAGTGGGACTAGCGGGAGGGGAAACAATGAGCAGTTCTTC. This encodes CASSGTSGRGNNEQFF.

The sample holds a few counts of this clone. The chain employs TRBV11-2 and TRBJ1-3; no definite D call. CDR3 length equals 14 residues. Germline V CDR1 and CDR2: SGHAT, FQNNGV. V lost 0 bases and J 2 bases, leaving 5 bases between the germline ends. CDR3 protein: CASSLDGAGNTIYF. The CDR3, as DNA: TGTGCCAGCAGCTTAGACGGGGCTGGAAACACCATATATTTT.

The chain joins TRBV14 to TRBJ2-7, with TRBD2 matching over 10 bases. CDR3 length: 15 amino acids. Germline V lookup: CDR1 SGHDN, CDR2 FVKESK. Trimming cost V 4 bases and J 4 bases; bases outside gene matches: 7. The CDR3 nucleotides read TGTGCCAGCAGCCGATCTAGCGGGAGTGTTTACGAGCAGTACTTC. This codes for CASSRSSGSVYEQYF. The whole variable domain, filled in from reference TRBV14 and TRBJ2-7, reads EAGVTQFPSHSVIEKGQTVTLRCDPISGHDNLYWYRRVMGKEIKFLLHFVKESKQDESGMPNNRFLAERTGGTYSTLKVQPAELEDSGVYFCASSRSSGSVYEQYFGPGTRLTVT.

The rearrangement joins TRBV15 to TRBJ1-5; D is uncertain. Trimming left V 0 bases short and J 8 bases short, with 5 bases between. The CDR3 runs to 12 residues. Germline loops: CDR1 LNHNV, CDR2 YYDKDF (reference sequence). The CDR3 spells CATSRDREPQHF. The DNA of the CDR3 is TGTGCCACCAGCAGAGATCGAGAGCCCCAGCATTTT. Full variable domain (remainder filled in from reference TRBV15 and TRBJ1-5): DAMVIQNPRYQVTQFGKPVTLSCSQTLNHNVMYWYQQKSSQAPKLLFHYYDKDFNNEADTPDNFQSRRPNTSFCFLDIRSPGLGDTAMYLCATSRDREPQHFGDGTRLSIL.

This clone was picked up one time. The chain recombines TRBV4-3 with TRBJ2-7; 9 nucleotides agree with TRBD2. Germline V gives CDR1 LGHNA, CDR2 YSLEER. The length of the CDR3 is 12 residues. V lost 6 bases, J lost 7 bases, and 4 bases stayed unmatched. The CDR3 nucleotides are TGCGCCAGCAGTAGCGGGAGCGGTGAGCAGTACTTC. Protein sequence: CASSSGSGEQYF.

V usage is TRBV19 and J usage is TRBJ2-7, with TRBD2 identical over 9 bases. This CDR3 is built from 15 residues. Germline values: CDR1 LNHDA, CDR2 SQIVND (reference sequence). The V gene end was trimmed by 4 bases and the J gene end by 7 bases; junction bases not matched to a gene: 11. Here the CDR3 DNA reads TGTGCCAGTAGTAAGGTGGTAGCGGGAGCAGGGGAGCAGTACTTC. Protein product: CASSKVVAGAGEQYF.

V is TRBV15 and J is TRBJ1-5, with unresolved D. V was shortened by 1 base and J by 2 bases, with 9 bases between the two germline ends. CDR1 and CDR2 from the germline V gene are LNHNV and YYDKDF (reference sequence). The CDR3 consists of 15 residues. CDR3 nucleotides: TGTGCCACCAGCAGAGTATCAAGGGGCAATCAGCCCCAGCATTTT. Amino acids: CATSRVSRGNQPQHF. Drawing the rest from reference TRBV15 and TRBJ1-5, the complete variable domain is DAMVIQNPRYQVTQFGKPVTLSCSQTLNHNVMYWYQQKSSQAPKLLFHYYDKDFNNEADTPDNFQSRRPNTSFCFLDIRSPGLGDTAMYLCATSRVSRGNQPQHFGDGTRLSIL.

CDR3 DNA: TGTGCCAGCAGCTACAGGGGTGAGAACACTGAAGCTTTCTTT. It is translated as CASSYRGENTEAFF. This sequence joins TRBV14 and TRBJ1-1; 7 bases map to TRBD1. This CDR3 has 14 residues. Germline V gene sequence: CDR1 SGHDN, CDR2 FVKESK. V was clipped by 5 bases and J by 1 base; unmatched bases: 4. The full variable domain, in which reference TRBV14 and TRBJ1-1 provide the parts outside the CDR3, is EAGVTQFPSHSVIEKGQTVTLRCDPISGHDNLYWYRRVMGKEIKFLLHFVKESKQDESGMPNNRFLAERTGGTYSTLKVQPAELEDSGVYFCASSYRGENTEAFFGQGTRLTVV.

The CDR3 DNA follows: TGTGCCAGCAGCGCCGAGCGGCTCAATGAGCAGTTCTTC. Protein product: CASSAERLNEQFF. V gene TRBV9 combines with J gene TRBJ2-1; tentative D call: TRBD2 (5 bases). The V and J ends lost 3 bases and 6 bases respectively, with 10 bases between them. CDR3 length: 13 amino acids. Germline lookup yields CDR1 SGDLS and CDR2 YYNGEE. The whole variable domain, filled in from reference TRBV9 and TRBJ2-1, reads DSGVTQTPKHLITATGQRVTLRCSPRSGDLSVYWYQQSLDQGLQFLIQYYNGEERAKGNILERFSAQQFPDLHSELNLSSLELGDSALYFCASSAERLNEQFFGPGTRLTVL.

The chain combines TRBV7-9 with TRBJ2-7; maybe TRBD1 (6 bases). V lost 4 bases and J 1 base, leaving 20 bases between the germline ends. Germline CDR1 and CDR2: SEHNR and FQNEAQ (reference sequence). This CDR3 is 17 amino acids long. The CDR3 region is CASSSTVDRGASYEQYF. The CDR3 DNA follows: TGTGCCAGCAGCTCCACTGTGGACAGAGGTGCTTCCTACGAGCAGTACTTC.

The chain uses TRBV27 and TRBJ2-2, with TRBD2 matching over 11 bases. The V gene end was trimmed by 2 bases and the J gene end by 15 bases; junction bases not matched to a gene: 8. The CDR3 runs to 14 residues. Germline V CDR1 and CDR2: MNHEY, SMNVEV (reference sequence). CDR3 nucleotides: TGTGCCAGCAGTTTAGGGACTAGCGGACGGGGATTGTTTTTT. This translates into CASSLGTSGRGLFF.

This sequence joins TRBV28 and TRBJ1-4; weak D call: TRBD1 (5 bases). The V gene's germline CDR1 is MDHEN and CDR2 SYDVKM. V was trimmed by 1 base and J by 7 bases, leaving 16 bases between them. The length of the CDR3 is 16 residues. The CDR3 is CASSLSPGGAGEKLFF. The CDR3 bases are TGTGCCAGCAGTTTATCCCCGGGTGGGGCCGGTGAAAAACTGTTTTTT. Full variable domain (remainder filled in from reference TRBV28 and TRBJ1-4): DVKVTQSSRYLVKRTGEKVFLECVQDMDHENMFWYRQDPGLGLRLIYFSYDVKMKEKGDIPEGYSVSREKKERFSLILESASTNQTSMYLCASSLSPGGAGEKLFFGSGTQLSVL.

This rearrangement joins TRBV30 to TRBJ2-2; TRBD1 is a possible D gene (5 bases). The CDR3 length is 15 residues. The V and J ends lost 5 bases and 5 bases respectively, with 18 bases between them. Germline V gene lookup returns CDR1 GTSNPN and CDR2 SVGIG (reference sequence). CDR3 nucleotide sequence: TGTGCCTGGGAAGGCAACGGGCAGGGAACCGGGGAGCTGTTTTTT. It specifies CAWEGNGQGTGELFF.

This sequence joins TRBV30 and TRBJ2-4; no clear D gene. The germline gives CDR1 GTSNPN, CDR2 SVGIG (reference sequence). CDR3 size: 15 residues. Trimming removed 2 bases at V and 1 base at J, with 12 bases between. CDR3 DNA sequence: TGTGCCTGGAGTCCCGGTCGTCTGGCCAAAAACATTCAGTACTTC. It is translated as CAWSPGRLAKNIQYF. The entire variable domain, with the rest obtained from reference TRBV30 and TRBJ2-4, is as follows: SQTIHQWPATLVQPVGSPLSLECTVEGTSNPNLYWYRQAAGRGLQLLFYSVGIGQISSEVPQNLSASRPQDRQFILSSKKLLLSDSGFYLCAWSPGRLAKNIQYFGAGTRLSVL.

J is TRBJ2-7 and V is TRBV5-4; D gene ambiguous. The CDR3 totals 14 residues. Germline V gives CDR1 SGHNT, CDR2 YYREEE (reference sequence). The ends were cut back, 3 bases at V and 0 bases at J, with 10 bases in the middle. CDR3 bases: TGTGCCAGCAGCTCGCTAGGGTACTCCTACGAGCAGTACTTC. It yields the protein CASSSLGYSYEQYF.

The CDR3 sequence is CASSQRVWETQYF. The CDR3 nucleotides are TGTGCCAGCAGCCAGAGGGTCTGGGAGACCCAGTACTTC. The chain combines TRBV3-1 (or the pseudogene TRBV3-2) with TRBJ2-5; tentative D call: TRBD2 (5 bases). The germline CDR1 and CDR2 sequences are LGHDT and YNNKEL (reference sequence). The germline V and J ends were trimmed by 3 bases and 5 bases, with 10 bases remaining between them. This CDR3 contains 13 residues.

The chain joins TRBV14 to TRBJ1-2, with D possibly TRBD1 on 5 matching bases. The germline V gene encodes CDR1 SGHDN and CDR2 FVKESK. CDR3 size: 14 residues. The V end was cut by 6 bases, the J end by 5 bases, with 16 bases between. Here the CDR3 DNA reads TGTGCCAGCAGACCGACCGGGACCTCTTATGGCTACACCTTC. Translated, it gives CASRPTGTSYGYTF.

CDR3 sequence reads: CASSPYTGGQETQYF. In nucleotides, the CDR3 is TGTGCCAGCTCACCATATACAGGGGGCCAAGAGACCCAGTACTTC. The J gene is TRBJ2-5, the V gene TRBV18; 8 bases agree with TRBD1. V lost 2 bases, J lost 1 base, and 3 bases stayed unmatched. The CDR3 covers 15 residues. The germline V gene encodes CDR1 KGHSH and CDR2 LQKENI.

The V gene is TRBV19, the J gene TRBJ1-5; 8 bases line up with TRBD1. CDR1 and CDR2 (germline): LNHDA, SQIVND (reference sequence). The V segment lost 6 bases and the J segment 6 bases; nucleotides outside the gene matches: 1. The CDR3 is made up of 12 amino acids. The CDR3 is CASRDRAQPQHF. The DNA for the CDR3 is TGTGCCAGTAGGGACAGGGCTCAGCCCCAGCATTTT.

J is TRBJ2-7 and V is TRBV29-1; D gene unclear. Germline values: CDR1 SQVTM, CDR2 ANQGSEA. V was clipped by 0 bases and J by 4 bases, with 13 bases between them. This CDR3 contains 14 residues. The CDR3 region is CSVEDPRSRYEQYF. CDR3 nucleotides: TGCAGCGTTGAAGATCCCCGATCCAGGTACGAGCAGTACTTC.

V is TRBV10-2 and J is TRBJ2-2; the match to TRBD2 covers 9 bases. Trimming cost V 4 bases and J 3 bases; bases outside gene matches: 6. This CDR3 has 16 residues. Germline values: CDR1 WSHSY, CDR2 SAAADI. The CDR3 region is CASSVLAGPHTGELFF. In DNA, the CDR3 is TGCGCCAGCAGTGTTCTAGCGGGACCCCACACCGGGGAGCTGTTTTTT.

This clone was counted a single time. The CDR3 spells CASSDLYEQYF. CDR3 DNA: TGTGCCAGCAGTGACCTTTACGAGCAGTACTTC. The chain employs TRBV6-4 and TRBJ2-7; D is undetermined. Per germline, CDR1 MRHNA and CDR2 SNTAGT. The CDR3 is 11 amino acids. Trimming took off 2 bases at V and 4 bases at J, with 3 bases between the two ends.

This rearrangement joins TRBV5-4 to TRBJ1-6; D unresolved. The CDR3 totals 14 residues. Trimming pared 4 bases from V and 7 bases from J, leaving 12 bases between. Germline V lookup: CDR1 SGHNT, CDR2 YYREEE (reference sequence). The CDR3 reads CASSTRNGNSPLHF. DNA for the CDR3: TGTGCCAGCAGCACTCGAAACGGAAATTCACCCCTCCACTTT. Drawing the rest from reference TRBV5-4 and TRBJ1-6, the complete variable domain is ETGVTQSPTHLIKTRGQQVTLRCSSQSGHNTVSWYQQALGQGPQFIFQYYREEENGRGNFPPRFSGLQFPNYSSELNVNALELDDSALYLCASSTRNGNSPLHFGNGTRLTVT.